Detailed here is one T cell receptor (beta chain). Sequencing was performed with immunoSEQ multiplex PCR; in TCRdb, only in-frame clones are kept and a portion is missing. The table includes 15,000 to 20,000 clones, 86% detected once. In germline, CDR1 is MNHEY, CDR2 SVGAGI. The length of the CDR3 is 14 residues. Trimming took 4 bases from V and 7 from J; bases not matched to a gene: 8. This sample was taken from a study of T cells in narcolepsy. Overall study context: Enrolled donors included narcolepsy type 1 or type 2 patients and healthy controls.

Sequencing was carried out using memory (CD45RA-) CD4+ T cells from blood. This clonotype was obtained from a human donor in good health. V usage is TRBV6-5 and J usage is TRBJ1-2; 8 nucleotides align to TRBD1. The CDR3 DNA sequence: TGTGCCAGCAGTTTGGCAGGGGGCGTAGGTGGCTACACCTTC. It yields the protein CASSLAGGVGGYTF.